A single sample is the source of the 29 T cell receptor beta chains below, sequenced in a study of PD-1 blockade in classical Hodgkin lymphoma. No patient escaped relapse after autologous stem cell transplantation, and brentuximab vedotin exposure varied. CD4+ T cells were purified from thawed PBMCs by negative selection. Only in-frame clones appear in the TCRdb table, and some are missing; sequencing was by immunoSEQ multiplex PCR. Here the sample spans some 35,000 clones, around nine tenths being singletons. The sequenced sample was CD4+ T cells from blood, obtained at baseline. The source of these receptors is a human donor with classical Hodgkin lymphoma.

This clone was observed once. The chain combines TRBV6-1 with TRBJ2-7; 8 bases match TRBD1. The CDR3 spans 13 residues. The germline V gene encodes CDR1 MNHNS and CDR2 SASEGT. Germline trimming cut 7 bases from V and 5 bases from J; bases unmatched to any gene: 7. The CDR3 here is CASMWQGANEQYF. The CDR3 DNA is TGTGCCAGCATGTGGCAGGGGGCGAACGAGCAGTACTTC.

The chain couples TRBV10-3 to TRBJ2-3; 14 bases fit TRBD2. V trimming: 5 bases; J trimming: 4 bases; junction bases outside the gene matches: 5. Germline-derived CDR1 and CDR2 are ENHRY and SYGVKD. The CDR3 has 16 amino acids. The CDR3 coding sequence is TGTGCCATCAGTATGGAGGGACTAGCGGGAGCAGATACGCAGTATTTT. It codes for CAISMEGLAGADTQYF.

The chain combines TRBV13 with TRBJ2-3; D possibly uses TRBD1 or TRBD2 (5 bases each). This CDR3 comprises 14 residues. With 6 bases removed from V and 2 bases from J, the gap between germline ends came to 12 bases. CDR1 and CDR2 from the germline V gene are PRHDT and FYEKMQ (reference sequence). CDR3 sequence: CASRRVGVTDTQYF. The CDR3 nucleotides read TGTGCCAGCAGGAGGGTGGGGGTCACAGATACGCAGTATTTT. Variable domain in full (rest from reference TRBV13 and TRBJ2-3): AAGVIQSPRHLIKEKRETATLKCYPIPRHDTVYWYQQGPGQDPQFLISFYEKMQSDKGSIPDRFSAQQFSDYHSELNMSSLELGDSALYFCASRRVGVTDTQYFGPGTRLTVL.

This chain's CDR3 is CASTIWGRENTGELFF. The CDR3 nucleotides read TGTGCCAGCACTATATGGGGGCGGGAGAACACCGGGGAGCTGTTTTTT. The gene calls are TRBV28 and TRBJ2-2, with D perhaps TRBD1 or TRBD2 (6 bases each). The CDR3 has 16 residues. CDR1 MDHEN and CDR2 SYDVKM come from the germline V gene. The V gene lost 7 bases and the J gene lost 1 base, with 16 bases spanning the gap.

The gene calls are TRBV5-1 and TRBJ2-5; 10 positions agree with TRBD1. The length of the CDR3 is 16 residues. Trimming cost V 4 bases and J 4 bases; bases outside gene matches: 10. Germline CDR1 reads SGHRS; CDR2 reads YFSETQ. The CDR3 region has the DNA TGCGCCAGCAGCGTTGACAGGGGGCGTTTTAGAGAGACCCAGTACTTC. Its protein is CASSVDRGRFRETQYF.

The rearrangement links TRBV27 to TRBJ2-3; 7 nucleotides align to TRBD1. CDR1 is MNHEY, CDR2 SMNVEV, per germline (reference sequence). This CDR3 is 16 amino acids long. J was trimmed by 2 bases and V by 1 base; bases with no gene match: 6. This CDR3 reads CASSLFDRVPTDTQYF. The CDR3 region has the DNA TGTGCCAGCAGTTTATTCGACAGGGTCCCCACAGATACGCAGTATTTT.

The V gene is TRBV10-2, the J gene TRBJ2-7; 10 bases are shared with TRBD1. This CDR3 contains 14 residues. The trim removed 6 bases at V and 2 bases at J, leaving 4 bases unmatched. Germline-derived CDR1 and CDR2 are WSHSY and SAAADI. The CDR3 DNA follows: TGCGCCAGCAGGGGCGGGACAGGGGCCTACGAGCAGTACTTC. Translating it yields CASRGGTGAYEQYF.

This clone appeared a single time. The chain has TRBV5-1 and TRBJ2-4, with 9 bases that match TRBD1. The CDR3 has 16 residues. Losses at the gene ends were 3 bases for V and 7 bases for J; bases not matched to a gene: 11. Germline V CDR1 and CDR2: SGHRS, YFSETQ. The CDR3: CASSYNLGQGDNIQYF. The CDR3 DNA is TGCGCCAGCAGCTATAATTTGGGACAGGGTGATAACATTCAGTACTTC.

V usage is TRBV6-5 and J usage is TRBJ1-1, with TRBD1 matching over 7 bases. Germline CDR1 and CDR2: MNHEY and SVGAGI. The trim removed 2 bases at V and 5 bases at J, leaving 5 bases unmatched. CDR3 length: 14 residues. CDR3 sequence: CASSYDPGGTEAFF. The CDR3 nucleotides are TGTGCCAGCAGTTACGACCCAGGGGGAACTGAAGCTTTCTTT.

This clone was seen a single time. The rearrangement joins TRBV28 to TRBJ2-1; TRBD2 matches at 7 bases. CDR1 and CDR2 (germline): MDHEN, SYDVKM. The CDR3 has 14 residues. J was trimmed by 6 bases and V by 2 bases; bases with no gene match: 4. This CDR3 is CASSLGGSINEQFF. The CDR3 DNA sequence: TGTGCCAGCAGTTTAGGCGGGAGCATCAATGAGCAGTTCTTC. Using reference TRBV28 and TRBJ2-1 for the parts outside the CDR3, the full variable domain is DVKVTQSSRYLVKRTGEKVFLECVQDMDHENMFWYRQDPGLGLRLIYFSYDVKMKEKGDIPEGYSVSREKKERFSLILESASTNQTSMYLCASSLGGSINEQFFGPGTRLTVL.

The chain uses TRBV12-2 and TRBJ1-1. TRBV12-2 is assigned pseudogene status. The length of the CDR3 is 16 residues. The CDR3 coding sequence is TGTGCAAGTCGCTTAGCATGTGCCTTTCCGAACACTGAAGCTTTCTTT. Its protein product is CASRLACAFPNTEAFF.

This chain connects TRBV5-1 to TRBJ1-3; D gene ambiguous. V was shortened by 1 base and J by 0 bases, with 5 bases between the two germline ends. Germline assignment: CDR1 SGHRS and CDR2 YFSETQ. The length of the CDR3 is 14 residues. This CDR3 is CASSLSSSGNTIYF. The CDR3 DNA follows: TGCGCCAGCAGCTTGTCTTCCTCTGGAAACACCATATATTTT.

The CDR3 region is CASSARGSGAGELFF. In DNA, the CDR3 is TGTGCCAGCTCAGCGCGCGGGAGCGGGGCCGGGGAGCTGTTTTTT. The genes are TRBV18 and TRBJ2-2, with TRBD2 identical over 7 bases. Trimming at V came to 5 bases and at J to 6 bases, leaving 9 bases not matched to a gene. Germline V lookup: CDR1 KGHSH, CDR2 LQKENI. The CDR3 sequence is 15 residues long.

V is TRBV28 and J is TRBJ1-2; TRBD1 is a possible D gene (5 bases). The CDR3 has 14 residues. Germline assignment: CDR1 MDHEN and CDR2 SYDVKM. V dropped 6 bases and J dropped 4 bases, with 15 bases sitting between them. The CDR3 here is CASSPTGGSYGYTF. CDR3 nucleotide sequence: TGTGCCAGCAGCCCGACGGGGGGGAGCTATGGCTACACCTTC.

The chain has TRBV11-2 and TRBJ1-1; D may be TRBD1 (5 bases). Per the germline V gene, CDR1 is SGHAT and CDR2 is FQNNGV. V was clipped by 1 base and J by 5 bases, with 11 bases between them. The CDR3 is 14 amino acids. CDR3: CASSLVGAGTEAFF. CDR3 bases: TGTGCCAGCAGCTTAGTCGGGGCGGGGACTGAAGCTTTCTTT.

This chain's CDR3 is CASSQGLAGITSYNEQFF. The CDR3, as DNA: TGCGCCAGCAGCCAAGGGCTAGCGGGAATTACGTCCTACAATGAGCAGTTCTTC. The J gene is TRBJ2-1, the V gene TRBV4-1; 9 bases agree with TRBD2. Germline V gives CDR1 MGHRA, CDR2 YSYEKL. This CDR3 is 18 amino acids long. J was trimmed by 1 base and V by 1 base; bases with no gene match: 8.

V and J are TRBV19 and TRBJ1-2; 7 bases line up with TRBD1. J gave up 5 bases and V 6 bases, and 9 bases lay outside the gene matches. Germline CDR1 and CDR2: LNHDA and SQIVND (reference sequence). The CDR3 has 14 residues. Here the CDR3 DNA reads TGTGCCAGTAGCCGACGAGACAGGGAATATGGCTACACCTTC. Translation gives CASSRRDREYGYTF. The full variable domain, its missing parts supplied by reference TRBV19 and TRBJ1-2, is DGGITQSPKYLFRKEGQNVTLSCEQNLNHDAMYWYRQDPGQGLRLIYYSQIVNDFQKGDIAEGYSVSREKKESFPLTVTSAQKNPTAFYLCASSRRDREYGYTFGSGTRLTVV.

The chain carries TRBV30 and TRBJ2-7; D not resolved. Germline-derived CDR1 and CDR2 are GTSNPN and SVGIG (reference sequence). V was shortened by 3 bases and J by 2 bases, with 8 bases between the two germline ends. This CDR3 region has 12 residues. CDR3 DNA sequence: TGTGCCTGGAGAGCGCACGCCTACGAGCAGTACTTC. Its translation is CAWRAHAYEQYF. Supplemented by reference TRBV30 and TRBJ2-7, the full variable domain reads SQTIHQWPATLVQPVGSPLSLECTVEGTSNPNLYWYRQAAGRGLQLLFYSVGIGQISSEVPQNLSASRPQDRQFILSSKKLLLSDSGFYLCAWRAHAYEQYFGPGTRLTVT.

The chain combines TRBV28 with TRBJ1-5, with unresolved D. The CDR3 covers 16 residues. V lost 4 bases and J 2 bases, leaving 15 bases between the germline ends. CDR1 is MDHEN, CDR2 SYDVKM, per germline. The CDR3 nucleotides are TGTGCCAGCAGTTCGGAGGAAGGATCCGGCAATCAGCCCCAGCATTTT. As protein: CASSSEEGSGNQPQHF.

CDR3: CASSSTPSPAYEQYF. The DNA for the CDR3 is TGTGCCAGTAGTAGCACCCCGTCCCCGGCCTACGAGCAGTACTTC. The chain employs TRBV19 and TRBJ2-7; D is undetermined. Deletions cut 4 bases from V and 2 bases from J, with 15 bases between. The CDR3 is 15 amino acids. CDR1 LNHDA and CDR2 SQIVND come from the germline V gene (reference sequence).

V usage is TRBV27 and J usage is TRBJ2-3; D might be TRBD1 (6 bases). V lost 4 bases and J lost 1, with 15 bases in between. Germline assignment: CDR1 MNHEY and CDR2 SMNVEV (reference sequence). This CDR3 comprises 16 residues. The CDR3 protein is CASSSDWGPGTDTQYF. The CDR3 DNA sequence: TGTGCCAGCAGTTCGGACTGGGGGCCCGGCACAGATACGCAGTATTTT.

In its sample, this clone was seen once. The chain uses TRBV10-3 and TRBJ2-7; weak D call: TRBD2 (6 bases). This CDR3 spans 16 amino acids. Germline assignment: CDR1 ENHRY and CDR2 SYGVKD. Trimming pared 4 bases from V and 2 bases from J, leaving 18 bases between. Here the CDR3 reads CAISVTEGRLTYEQYF. The CDR3, as DNA: TGTGCCATCAGTGTTACGGAGGGAAGGTTAACCTACGAGCAGTACTTC.

V is TRBV28 and J is TRBJ2-1; no definite D call. The germline V gene encodes CDR1 MDHEN and CDR2 SYDVKM. Deletions cut 5 bases from V and 4 bases from J, with 18 bases between. This CDR3 has 16 amino acids. CDR3 sequence reads: CASSQQSTPTYNEQFF. The CDR3 nucleotides read TGTGCCAGCAGTCAACAGAGCACACCAACTTACAATGAGCAGTTCTTC.

The gene calls are TRBV27 and TRBJ2-1, with TRBD1 matching 7 bases. The CDR3 contains 16 residues. Trimming cost V 6 bases and J 5 bases; bases outside gene matches: 13. Germline V gives CDR1 MNHEY, CDR2 SMNVEV (reference sequence). CDR3 nucleotide sequence: TGTGCCAGCAGGGACGGGACAGAGGTTAGACACAATGAGCAGTTCTTC. Translated, it gives CASRDGTEVRHNEQFF.

The rearrangement links TRBV18 to TRBJ1-4; D is possibly TRBD1 (5 bases). CDR1 and CDR2 from the germline V gene are KGHSH and LQKENI. V lost 4 bases and J 0 bases, leaving 12 bases between the germline ends. The CDR3 length is 16 residues. The DNA of the CDR3 is TGTGCCAGCTCACTATCCCCGGGGGCAACTAATGAAAAACTGTTTTTT. Translation gives CASSLSPGATNEKLFF.

This chain joins TRBV9 and TRBJ2-7; 12 bases match TRBD1. This CDR3 contains 19 residues. Germline CDR1 and CDR2: SGDLS and YYNGEE. After removal of 0 bases from V and 3 bases from J, the junction contained 13 bases not matched to a gene. In nucleotides, the CDR3 is TGTGCCAGCAGCGTAGGGTGGAGGGGACAGGGGGCCTATGTCTACGAGCAGTACTTC. Translated: CASSVGWRGQGAYVYEQYF.

The rearrangement links TRBV30 to TRBJ1-2; D perhaps matches TRBD1 (6 bases). V dropped 2 bases and J dropped 8 bases, with 18 bases sitting between them. Germline lookup yields CDR1 GTSNPN and CDR2 SVGIG (reference sequence). The CDR3 is made up of 14 amino acids. The CDR3 region is CAWSYRGGMSGYTF. In DNA form, the CDR3 reads TGTGCCTGGAGTTACAGAGGGGGGATGAGCGGCTACACCTTC.

The rearrangement uses TRBV29-1 and TRBJ1-2; 7 bases line up with TRBD1. This CDR3 spans 14 amino acids. With V trimmed by 5 bases and J by 1 base, 7 bases remained unmatched. Germline loops: CDR1 SQVTM, CDR2 ANQGSEA. CDR3 region: CSVFNRGDNYGYTF. CDR3 sequence (DNA): TGCAGCGTTTTTAACAGGGGAGATAACTATGGCTACACCTTC.

The V and J genes are TRBV21-1 and TRBJ2-1; the table's TRBD2 call for D was not verified on the DNA. TRBV21-1 is assigned pseudogene status. CDR3 length: 15 residues. This CDR3 is CASSKSHTGYNEQFF. DNA of the CDR3: TGTGCCAGCAGCAAAAGCCACACCGGGTACAATGAGCAGTTCTTC.